Each of the 29 T cell receptor beta chains below was sequenced from the same sample in a study of blood T cell repertoires in COVID-19. The method was immunoSEQ multiplex PCR; TCRdb's version includes in-frame clones alone and lacks a portion of them. Among hundreds of thousands of clones listed, more than 70% were seen once. The sample comprised peripheral blood. These receptors originate from a woman in her 30s with COVID-19, enrolled during active disease.

The chain combines TRBV18 with TRBJ2-3; TRBD1 aligns across 8 bases. V shed 3 bases and J 5 bases; nucleotides not matched to a gene: 7. CDR1 and CDR2 (germline): KGHSH, LQKENI. This CDR3 contains 15 residues. The CDR3: CASSPTQGARDTQYF. CDR3 DNA sequence: TGTGCCAGCTCACCTACGCAGGGGGCGCGAGATACGCAGTATTTT.

This chain joins TRBV13 and TRBJ1-5; D is ambiguous. Deletions cut 2 bases from V and 2 bases from J, with 4 bases between. The length of the CDR3 is 13 residues. Per the germline V gene, CDR1 is PRHDT and CDR2 is FYEKMQ (reference sequence). DNA for the CDR3: TGTGCCAGCAGCTTACGTGGCAATCAGCCCCAGCATTTT. It is translated as CASSLRGNQPQHF.

This clone came up a few times. Written as DNA, the CDR3 is TGTGCCAGCAGTACCAGCTTTCCCGGGGGCGAGCAGTACTTC. This encodes CASSTSFPGGEQYF. The chain carries TRBV6-2 or TRBV6-3 and TRBJ2-7; possible D gene TRBD2, 6 bases. V shed 5 bases and J shed 6 bases, with 17 bases lying between them. The CDR3 runs 14 residues. Germline lookup yields CDR1 MNHEY and CDR2 SVGEGT.

The rearrangement uses TRBV6-6 and TRBJ1-1; 9 nucleotides agree with TRBD1. The CDR3 totals 13 residues. Looked up from germline, CDR1 is MNHNY and CDR2 is SVGAGI (reference sequence). V shed 2 bases, J shed 6 bases, and the junction held 1 base outside the gene matches. The CDR3 loop reads CASSYGQGSEAFF. DNA for the CDR3: TGTGCCAGCAGTTACGGACAGGGGTCTGAAGCTTTCTTT.

The chain is built from TRBV10-1 and TRBJ2-3; TRBD2 matches 10 bases. Per the germline V gene, CDR1 is WNHNN and CDR2 is SYGVQD (reference sequence). J lost 8 bases, V lost 3 bases, and 2 bases had no gene match. This CDR3 has 13 residues. Here the CDR3 reads CASSERTSGTQYF. As DNA, the CDR3 is TGCGCCAGCAGTGAAAGGACTAGCGGTACGCAGTATTTT.

The rearrangement links TRBV5-4 to TRBJ2-7, with D perhaps matching TRBD1 (6 bases). The CDR3 spans 14 residues. V was pared by 2 bases and J by 3 bases, with 12 bases between. In germline, CDR1 is SGHNT, CDR2 YYREEE (reference sequence). The CDR3 here is CASSLGQNFYEQYF. The CDR3 nucleotides read TGTGCCAGCAGCTTAGGACAGAACTTCTACGAGCAGTACTTC.

V gene TRBV11-2 combines with J gene TRBJ2-7; TRBD2 agrees at 13 bases. CDR1 is SGHAT, CDR2 FQNNGV, per germline. Trimming cost V 1 base and J 7 bases; bases outside gene matches: 10. The CDR3 is 17 amino acids. The CDR3 coding sequence is TGTGCCAGCAGCTTAGTTAGAACTAGCGGGAGGGCCTGGGAGCAGTACGTC. Amino acid sequence: CASSLVRTSGRAWEQYV.

The sample holds one count of this clone. This sequence joins TRBV5-1 and TRBJ2-7, with D perhaps matching TRBD2 (5 bases). The CDR3 is made up of 14 amino acids. CDR1 and CDR2 (germline): SGHRS, YFSETQ. Between the trimmed V and J ends, which lost 0 bases and 3 bases, there was a span of 10 bases. The CDR3 DNA reads TGCGCCAGCAGCTTGGGTGTAGGAGGCTACGAGCAGTACGTC. Encoded protein: CASSLGVGGYEQYV.

The genes are TRBV28 and TRBJ1-4; D is perhaps TRBD1 (5 bases). CDR3 length: 17 amino acids. Trimming removed 6 bases at V and 6 bases at J, with 23 bases between. The V gene's germline CDR1 is MDHEN and CDR2 SYDVKM. CDR3: CASSSGPPPRAHEKLFF. Here the CDR3 DNA reads TGTGCCAGCAGCTCCGGGCCGCCTCCCAGGGCCCATGAAAAACTGTTTTTT.

V gene TRBV5-4 combines with J gene TRBJ2-3, with D perhaps TRBD1 (6 bases). There are 15 residues in the CDR3. Germline CDR1 reads SGHNT; CDR2 reads YYREEE (reference sequence). V lost 4 bases to trimming and J lost 3 bases, with 15 bases between them. This chain's CDR3 is CASSPSSQGTDTQYF. Here the CDR3 DNA reads TGTGCCAGCAGCCCGTCGTCCCAGGGGACAGATACGCAGTATTTT.

The V call is TRBV6-6, the J call TRBJ2-7; 11 positions agree with TRBD2. Trimming cost V 8 bases and J 6 bases; bases outside gene matches: 15. Germline CDR1 and CDR2: MNHNY and SVGAGI (reference sequence). The CDR3 runs 16 residues. This chain's CDR3 is CASRGTLLAGDSEQYF. Written as DNA, the CDR3 is TGTGCCAGCCGAGGTACCCTACTAGCGGGGGACTCCGAGCAGTACTTC.

This chain links TRBV14 with TRBJ2-7, with a tentative D call TRBD1 (5 bases). CDR1 is SGHDN and CDR2 is FVKESK in the germline V gene. This CDR3 has 15 amino acids. V dropped 2 bases and J dropped 2 bases, with 13 bases sitting between them. Here the CDR3 reads CASSQNGAPPYEQYF. CDR3 nucleotide sequence: TGTGCCAGCAGCCAAAATGGGGCTCCCCCCTACGAGCAGTACTTC.

The chain carries TRBV6-2 or TRBV6-3 and TRBJ2-2; 8 bases are shared with TRBD2. The CDR3 covers 17 residues. The germline V gene has CDR1 MNHEY and CDR2 SVGEGT. J gave up 1 base and V 4 bases, and 8 bases lay outside the gene matches. The CDR3 sequence: CASSSLAGPGNTGELFF. CDR3 coding DNA: TGTGCCAGCAGTTCCCTAGCGGGCCCCGGGAACACCGGGGAGCTGTTTTTT.

The chain has TRBV19 and TRBJ2-1, with 7 bases identical to TRBD2. Germline assignment: CDR1 LNHDA and CDR2 SQIVND (reference sequence). After removal of 9 bases from V and 9 bases from J, the junction contained 14 bases not matched to a gene. This CDR3 has 14 amino acids. The chain's CDR3 is CASLSPAGRGEQFF. The CDR3 nucleotides read TGTGCCAGCCTCAGCCCAGCGGGGCGGGGTGAGCAGTTCTTC. Full variable domain (missing parts from reference TRBV19 and TRBJ2-1): DGGITQSPKYLFRKEGQNVTLSCEQNLNHDAMYWYRQDPGQGLRLIYYSQIVNDFQKGDIAEGYSVSREKKESFPLTVTSAQKNPTAFYLCASLSPAGRGEQFFGPGTRLTVL.

CDR3 region: CASSLARGMQYF. CDR3 nucleotides: TGTGCCAGCAGTTTAGCGCGTGGTATGCAGTACTTC. The chain carries TRBV12-3 or TRBV12-4 and TRBJ2-7; D is uncertain. Trimming cost V 0 bases and J 9 bases, with 9 bases left between them. The CDR3 spans 12 residues.

The chain joins TRBV7-9 to TRBJ1-5; 10 bases map to TRBD1. The CDR3 is made up of 15 amino acids. V lost 6 bases to trimming and J lost 7 bases; unmatched junction nucleotides: 9. Germline CDR1 is SEHNR and CDR2 is FQNEAQ (reference sequence). CDR3 sequence: CASSRDRGMRQPQHF. DNA for the CDR3: TGTGCCAGCAGTCGGGACAGGGGAATGCGGCAGCCCCAGCATTTT.

The J gene is TRBJ2-1, the V gene TRBV1; TRBD2 is the table's D call, not checked against the DNA. TRBV1 is marked as a pseudogene. The CDR3 is made up of 15 amino acids. DNA for the CDR3: TGCACCAGCAGCCAAGAGGGAGGGGTGGCGGGAACGGAGTTCTTC. This sequence encodes CTSSQEGGVAGTEFF.

The chain has TRBV6-5 and TRBJ2-3, with 10 bases lining up with TRBD2. J gave up 3 bases and V 5 bases, and 5 bases lay outside the gene matches. The germline CDR1 and CDR2 sequences are MNHEY and SVGAGI. CDR3 length equals 15 residues. The CDR3 bases are TGTGCCAGCAGTCCTCGGACTAGCGGAACAGATACGCAGTATTTT. Translated, it gives CASSPRTSGTDTQYF.

The rearrangement uses TRBV13 and TRBJ2-1; no clear D. V was shortened by 1 base and J by 0 bases, with 13 bases between the two germline ends. This CDR3 has 17 residues. Germline assignment: CDR1 PRHDT and CDR2 FYEKMQ (reference sequence). CDR3 sequence reads: CASSLETGPSSYNEQFF. In DNA, the CDR3 is TGTGCCAGCAGCTTAGAGACTGGCCCGAGCTCCTACAATGAGCAGTTCTTC.

V gene TRBV10-3 combines with J gene TRBJ2-5; TRBD2 might be the D (6 bases). The V gene's germline CDR1 is ENHRY and CDR2 SYGVKD. CDR3 size: 21 residues. V lost 8 bases and J 3 bases, leaving 37 bases between the germline ends. The CDR3 here is CAIGWRGYFGFFRGKEETQYF. CDR3 nucleotide sequence: TGTGCCATCGGGTGGCGGGGATATTTCGGGTTTTTTCGGGGGAAAGAAGAGACCCAGTACTTC.

This clone was observed once. As DNA, the CDR3 is TGCGCCAGCAGCCTCCGGACAGGGAGCGGCTACACCTTC. It encodes CASSLRTGSGYTF. The V and J genes are TRBV5-1 and TRBJ1-2; 8 bases align to TRBD1. J gave up 8 bases and V 4 bases, and 7 bases lay outside the gene matches. The germline gives CDR1 SGHRS, CDR2 YFSETQ. The length of the CDR3 is 13 residues.

The chain combines TRBV7-9 with TRBJ1-1; D call uncertain. Trimming stripped 6 bases from V and 11 bases from J, with 16 bases between. Germline V gene data show CDR1 as SEHNR and CDR2 as FQNEAQ (reference sequence). This CDR3 comprises 12 residues. The CDR3 nucleotides read TGTGCCAGCAGTCCCCAGGCCCACCCGGCTTTCTTT. Its protein is CASSPQAHPAFF.

Comment on this clone: The sample contains more than one DNA sequence encoding this CDR3. This chain connects TRBV7-9 to TRBJ2-1; perhaps TRBD2 as D (6 bases). There are 13 residues in the CDR3. CDR1 SEHNR and CDR2 FQNEAQ come from the germline V gene (reference sequence). Trimming took 2 bases from V and 7 from J, leaving 9 bases between them. Here the CDR3 DNA reads TGTGCCAGCAGCTTACTGGCGGGGAATGAGCAGTTCTTC. Translated: CASSLLAGNEQFF.

The chain links TRBV20-1 to TRBJ2-2; no clear D gene. Germline V gives CDR1 DFQATT, CDR2 SNEGSKA (reference sequence). The CDR3 runs 13 residues. Trimming cost V 3 bases and J 3 bases, with 8 bases left between them. In DNA form, the CDR3 reads TGCAGTGCTAGTTCCCAGTACACCGGGGAGCTGTTTTTT. This encodes CSASSQYTGELFF.

The chain is built from TRBV2 and TRBJ2-7, with TRBD1 as a possible D gene (5 bases). CDR1 is SNHLY, CDR2 FYNNEI, per germline. This CDR3 is 14 amino acids long. V gave up 6 bases and J gave up 1 base, with 13 bases separating them. Written as DNA, the CDR3 is TGTGCCAGCAGCAGGGCCCGATTATCCTACGAGCAGTACGTC. This codes for CASSRARLSYEQYV.

V usage is TRBV5-6 and J usage is TRBJ1-2; D perhaps matches TRBD1 (6 bases). Trimming removed 3 bases at V and 7 bases at J, with 13 bases between. From germline, CDR1 is SGHDT and CDR2 YYEEEE. The CDR3 runs 13 residues. CDR3 in amino acids: CASSWQGGGGYTF. The CDR3 nucleotides read TGTGCCAGCAGCTGGCAGGGAGGGGGTGGCTACACCTTC.

This clone was counted a few times. The rearrangement links TRBV3-1 (or the pseudogene TRBV3-2) to TRBJ1-4; D remains unclear. There are 18 residues in the CDR3. Germline V gene lookup returns CDR1 LGHDT and CDR2 YNNKEL (reference sequence). The V end lost 4 bases, the J end lost 1 base, and 19 bases lay between the germline ends. The CDR3 sequence is CASSPRVNSIGTNEKLFF. The CDR3 DNA reads TGTGCCAGCAGCCCTCGGGTCAATTCAATAGGAACTAATGAAAAACTGTTTTTT.

The V and J genes are TRBV4-3 and TRBJ2-2, with a possible D match to TRBD2 (5 bases). Germline V gene sequence: CDR1 LGHNA, CDR2 YSLEER. This CDR3 spans 16 amino acids. V lost 1 base, J lost 6 bases, and 15 bases lay in between. CDR3 protein: CASSQGQPGIAGELFF. CDR3 nucleotide sequence: TGCGCCAGCAGCCAAGGGCAGCCCGGGATCGCCGGGGAGCTGTTTTTT.

The V call is TRBV7-9, the J call TRBJ1-3; D not resolved. The germline V and J ends were trimmed by 4 bases and 5 bases, with 9 bases remaining between them. The germline V gene has CDR1 SEHNR and CDR2 FQNEAQ (reference sequence). The CDR3 contains 13 residues. CDR3 sequence reads: CASSSSHRNTIYF. CDR3 in DNA: TGTGCCAGCAGCTCCAGTCATAGAAACACCATATATTTT.